The source of this TCR beta chain is a study of shared clonotypes between healthy human individuals. In the study overall: There were three CD4 naive, three CD4 memory, two CD8 naive and one CD8 memory plates per donor. Study outcomes and limitations: Larger estimated richness was generally seen in naive subsets than in memory subsets. About 5% of naive CD4 clonotypes were shared across a few donors.

A note on this clone: Its antigen remains unknown.

Germline CDR1 is MNHEY and CDR2 is SMNVEV (reference sequence). V lost 5 bases and J lost 10; bases outside the gene matches: 4. CDR3 size: 12 residues. Naive CD8 populations comprised CD45RO-negative cells positively selected for CCR7, excluding terminally differentiated effector memory CD45RA+ cells. The method was immunoSEQ multiplex PCR; TCRdb's version includes in-frame clones alone and lacks a portion of them. The sample lists under 2,000,000 clones; roughly 95% were seen once. The TCR originated in a man aged 18 to 30 in good health. The chain links TRBV27 to TRBJ2-1, with 8 bases aligning to TRBD2. Sequencing was carried out using naive CD8+ T cells sorted from blood. CDR3 sequence: CASSPLAGEQFF. The CDR3 DNA reads TGTGCCAGCAGTCCCTTAGCGGGGGAGCAGTTCTTC.